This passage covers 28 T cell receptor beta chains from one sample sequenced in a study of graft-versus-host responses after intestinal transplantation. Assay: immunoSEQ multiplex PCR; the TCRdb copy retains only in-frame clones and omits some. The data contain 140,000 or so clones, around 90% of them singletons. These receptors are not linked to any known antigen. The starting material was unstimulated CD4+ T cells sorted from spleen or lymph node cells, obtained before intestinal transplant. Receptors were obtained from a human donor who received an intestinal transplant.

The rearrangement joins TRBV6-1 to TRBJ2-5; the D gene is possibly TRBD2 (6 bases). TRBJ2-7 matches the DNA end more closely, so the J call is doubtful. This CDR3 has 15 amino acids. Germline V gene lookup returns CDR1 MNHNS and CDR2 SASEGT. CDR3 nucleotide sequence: TGTGCCAGCAGTGAAGCGTGGGACTTTACCTACGAGCAGTACTTC. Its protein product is CASSEAWDFTYEQYF.

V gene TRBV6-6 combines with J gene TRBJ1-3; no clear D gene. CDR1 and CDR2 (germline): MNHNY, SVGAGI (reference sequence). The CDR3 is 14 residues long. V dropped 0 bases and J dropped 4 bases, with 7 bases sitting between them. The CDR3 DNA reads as TGTGCCAGCAGTTACTCAGAGGGAGGAAACACCATATATTTT. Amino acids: CASSYSEGGNTIYF.

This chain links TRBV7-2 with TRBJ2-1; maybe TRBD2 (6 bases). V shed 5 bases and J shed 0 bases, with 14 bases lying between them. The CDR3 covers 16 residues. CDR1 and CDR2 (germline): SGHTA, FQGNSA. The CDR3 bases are TGTGCCAGCAGCCCCCGGGACGGGGGCTCCTACAATGAGCAGTTCTTC. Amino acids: CASSPRDGGSYNEQFF.

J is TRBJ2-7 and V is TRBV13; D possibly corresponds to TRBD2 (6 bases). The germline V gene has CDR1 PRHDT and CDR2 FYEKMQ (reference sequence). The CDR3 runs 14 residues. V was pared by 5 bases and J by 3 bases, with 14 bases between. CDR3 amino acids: CASSGGTGGYEQYF. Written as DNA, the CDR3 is TGTGCCAGCAGCGGGGGGACCGGGGGCTACGAGCAGTACTTC. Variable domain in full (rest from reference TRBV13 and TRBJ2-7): AAGVIQSPRHLIKEKRETATLKCYPIPRHDTVYWYQQGPGQDPQFLISFYEKMQSDKGSIPDRFSAQQFSDYHSELNMSSLELGDSALYFCASSGGTGGYEQYFGPGTRLTVT.

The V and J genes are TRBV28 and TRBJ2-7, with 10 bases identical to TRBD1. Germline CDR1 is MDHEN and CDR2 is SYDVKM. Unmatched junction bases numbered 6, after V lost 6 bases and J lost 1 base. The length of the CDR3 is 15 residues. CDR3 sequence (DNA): TGTGCCAGCAGATCGACAGGGGGCGAGTCCTACGAGCAGTACTTC. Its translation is CASRSTGGESYEQYF.

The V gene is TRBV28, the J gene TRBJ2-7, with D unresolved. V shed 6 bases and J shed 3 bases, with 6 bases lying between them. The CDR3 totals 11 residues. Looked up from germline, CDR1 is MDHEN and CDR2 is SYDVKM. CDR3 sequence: CASSRSYEQYF. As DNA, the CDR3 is TGTGCCAGCAGCCGGAGCTACGAGCAGTACTTC.

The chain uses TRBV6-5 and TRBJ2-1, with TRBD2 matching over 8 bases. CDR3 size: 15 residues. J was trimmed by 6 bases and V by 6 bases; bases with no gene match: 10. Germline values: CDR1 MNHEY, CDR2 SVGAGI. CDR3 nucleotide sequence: TGTGCCAGCAGATCCTTCGGGACTAGTATCAATGAGCAGTTCTTC. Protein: CASRSFGTSINEQFF.

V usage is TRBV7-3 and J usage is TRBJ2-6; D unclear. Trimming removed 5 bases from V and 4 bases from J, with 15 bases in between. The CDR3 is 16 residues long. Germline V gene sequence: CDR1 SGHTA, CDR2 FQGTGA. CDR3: CASSPPLAPGANVLTF. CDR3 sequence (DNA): TGTGCCAGCAGCCCTCCCTTGGCCCCGGGGGCCAACGTCCTGACTTTC.

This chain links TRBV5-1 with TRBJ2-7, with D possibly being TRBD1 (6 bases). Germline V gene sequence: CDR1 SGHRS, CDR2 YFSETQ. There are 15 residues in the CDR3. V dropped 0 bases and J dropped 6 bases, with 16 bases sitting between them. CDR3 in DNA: TGCGCCAGCAGCTTGGCCCAGGGGCCGCTGGGCGAGCAGTACTTC. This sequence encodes CASSLAQGPLGEQYF.

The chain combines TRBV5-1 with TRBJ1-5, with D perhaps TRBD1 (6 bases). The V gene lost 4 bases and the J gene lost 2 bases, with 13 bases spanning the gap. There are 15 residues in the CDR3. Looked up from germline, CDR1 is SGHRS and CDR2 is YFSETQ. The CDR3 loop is CASSPEGHRNQPQHF. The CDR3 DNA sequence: TGCGCCAGCAGCCCCGAGGGACACCGCAATCAGCCCCAGCATTTT. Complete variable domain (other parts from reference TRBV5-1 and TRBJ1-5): KAGVTQTPRYLIKTRGQQVTLSCSPISGHRSVSWYQQTPGQGLQFLFEYFSETQRNKGNFPGRFSGRQFSNSRSEMNVSTLELGDSALYLCASSPEGHRNQPQHFGDGTRLSIL.

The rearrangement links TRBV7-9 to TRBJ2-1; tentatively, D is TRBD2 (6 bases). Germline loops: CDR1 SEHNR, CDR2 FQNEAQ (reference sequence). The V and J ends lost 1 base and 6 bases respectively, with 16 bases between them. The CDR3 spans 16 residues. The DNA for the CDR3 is TGTGCCAGCAGCTTAGTGGCGGGGTTGACTGGCAATGAGCAGTTCTTC. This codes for CASSLVAGLTGNEQFF.

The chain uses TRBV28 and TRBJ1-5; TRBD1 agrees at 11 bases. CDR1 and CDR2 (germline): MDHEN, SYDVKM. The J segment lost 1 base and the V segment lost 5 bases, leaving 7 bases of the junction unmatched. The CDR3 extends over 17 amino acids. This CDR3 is CASSIRTGGGSNQPQHF. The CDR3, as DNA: TGTGCCAGCAGTATTCGGACAGGGGGCGGAAGCAATCAGCCCCAGCATTTT.

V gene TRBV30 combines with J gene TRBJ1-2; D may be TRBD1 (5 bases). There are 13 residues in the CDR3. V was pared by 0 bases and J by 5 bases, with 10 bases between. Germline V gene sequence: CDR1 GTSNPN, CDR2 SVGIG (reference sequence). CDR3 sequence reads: CAWSVSAGYGYTF. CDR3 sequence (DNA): TGTGCCTGGAGTGTATCGGCAGGGTATGGCTACACCTTC.

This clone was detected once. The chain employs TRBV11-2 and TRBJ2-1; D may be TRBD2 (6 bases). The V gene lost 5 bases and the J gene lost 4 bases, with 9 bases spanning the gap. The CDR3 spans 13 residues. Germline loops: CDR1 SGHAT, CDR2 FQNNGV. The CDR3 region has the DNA TGTGCCAGCAGCCCGGACTATTACAATGAGCAGTTCTTC. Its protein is CASSPDYYNEQFF.

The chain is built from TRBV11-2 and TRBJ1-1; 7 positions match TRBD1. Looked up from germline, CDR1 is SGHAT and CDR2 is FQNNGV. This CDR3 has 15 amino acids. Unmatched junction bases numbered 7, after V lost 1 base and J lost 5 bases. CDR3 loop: CASSLARGFRTEAFF. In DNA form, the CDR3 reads TGTGCCAGCAGCTTAGCCAGGGGGTTTAGGACTGAAGCTTTCTTT. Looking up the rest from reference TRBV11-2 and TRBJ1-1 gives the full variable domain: EAGVAQSPRYKIIEKRQSVAFWCNPISGHATLYWYQQILGQGPKLLIQFQNNGVVDDSQLPKDRFSAERLKGVDSTLKIQPAKLEDSAVYLCASSLARGFRTEAFFGQGTRLTVV.

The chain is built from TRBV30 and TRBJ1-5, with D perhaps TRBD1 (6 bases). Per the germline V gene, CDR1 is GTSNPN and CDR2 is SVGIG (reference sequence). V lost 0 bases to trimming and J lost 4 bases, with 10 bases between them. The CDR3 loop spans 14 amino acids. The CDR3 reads CAWSVRGLNQPQHF. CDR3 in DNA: TGTGCCTGGAGTGTACGGGGGCTAAATCAGCCCCAGCATTTT.

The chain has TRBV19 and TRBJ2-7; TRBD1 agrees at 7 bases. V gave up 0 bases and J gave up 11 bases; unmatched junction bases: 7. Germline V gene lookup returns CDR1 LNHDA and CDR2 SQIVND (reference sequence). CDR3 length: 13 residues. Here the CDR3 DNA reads TGTGCCAGTAGTATAGATCAAGGGGGCGCAAAGTACTTC. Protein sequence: CASSIDQGGAKYF.

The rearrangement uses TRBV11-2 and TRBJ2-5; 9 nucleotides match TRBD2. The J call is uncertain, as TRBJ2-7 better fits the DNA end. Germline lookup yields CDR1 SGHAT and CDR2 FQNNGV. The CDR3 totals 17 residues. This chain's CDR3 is CASSLGGIAGVSYEQYF. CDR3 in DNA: TGTGCCAGCAGCTTAGGGGGCATAGCGGGAGTCTCCTACGAGCAGTACTTC.

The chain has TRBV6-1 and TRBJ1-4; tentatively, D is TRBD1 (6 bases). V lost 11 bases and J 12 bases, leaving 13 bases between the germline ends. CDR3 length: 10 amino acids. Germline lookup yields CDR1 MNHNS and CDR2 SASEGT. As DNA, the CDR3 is TGTGCCGGCGGCAGGGGCCAACTGTTTTTT. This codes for CAGGRGQLFF.

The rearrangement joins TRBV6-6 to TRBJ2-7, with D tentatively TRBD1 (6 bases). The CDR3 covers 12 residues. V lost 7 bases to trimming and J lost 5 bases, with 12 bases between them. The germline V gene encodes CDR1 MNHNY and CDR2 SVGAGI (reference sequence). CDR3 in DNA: TGTGCCAGCAAACAGGGACCAAACGAGCAGTACTTC. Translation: CASKQGPNEQYF.

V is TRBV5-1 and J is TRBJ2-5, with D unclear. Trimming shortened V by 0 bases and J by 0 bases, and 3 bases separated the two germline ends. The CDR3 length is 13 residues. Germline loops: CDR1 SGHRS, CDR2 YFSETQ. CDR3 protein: CASSLEYQETQYF. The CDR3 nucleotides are TGCGCCAGCAGCTTGGAGTACCAAGAGACCCAGTACTTC.

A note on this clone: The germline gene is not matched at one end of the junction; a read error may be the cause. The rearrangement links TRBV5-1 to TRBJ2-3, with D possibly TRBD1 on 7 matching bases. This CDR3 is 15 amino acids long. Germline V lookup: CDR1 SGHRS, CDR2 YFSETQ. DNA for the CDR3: TGCGCCAGCAGCTTGGTCCAGGGGGGCACAGATGCGCAGTATTTT. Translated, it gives CASSLVQGGTDAQYF.

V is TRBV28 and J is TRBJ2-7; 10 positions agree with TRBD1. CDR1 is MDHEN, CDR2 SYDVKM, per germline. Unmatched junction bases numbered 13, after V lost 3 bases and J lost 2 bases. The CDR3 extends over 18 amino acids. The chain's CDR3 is CASSFPTAPGQGTYEQYF. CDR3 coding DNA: TGTGCCAGCAGTTTCCCCACCGCTCCGGGACAGGGGACCTACGAGCAGTACTTC.

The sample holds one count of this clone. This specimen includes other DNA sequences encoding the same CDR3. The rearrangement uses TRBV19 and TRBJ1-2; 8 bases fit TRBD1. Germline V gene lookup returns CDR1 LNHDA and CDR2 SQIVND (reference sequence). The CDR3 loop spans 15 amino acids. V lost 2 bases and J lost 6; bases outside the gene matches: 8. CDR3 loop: CASSIPGQGRNGYTF. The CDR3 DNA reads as TGTGCCAGTAGTATACCAGGACAGGGAAGGAATGGCTACACCTTC.

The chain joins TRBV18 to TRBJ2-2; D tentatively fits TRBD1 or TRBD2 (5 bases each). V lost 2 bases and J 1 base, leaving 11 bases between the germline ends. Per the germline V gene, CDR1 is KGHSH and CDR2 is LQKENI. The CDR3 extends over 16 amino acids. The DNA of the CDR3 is TGTGCCAGCTCACCAGGGGCAGGAGGGAACACCGGGGAGCTGTTTTTT. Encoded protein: CASSPGAGGNTGELFF.

CDR3 protein: CSVRGQLGGEAFF. The CDR3 DNA reads as TGCAGCGTTCGGGGACAGCTTGGCGGTGAAGCTTTCTTT. The genes are TRBV29-1 and TRBJ1-1, with 7 nucleotides matching TRBD1. The CDR3 is 13 residues long. J gave up 7 bases and V 5 bases, and 10 bases lay outside the gene matches. Per germline, CDR1 SQVTM and CDR2 ANQGSEA.

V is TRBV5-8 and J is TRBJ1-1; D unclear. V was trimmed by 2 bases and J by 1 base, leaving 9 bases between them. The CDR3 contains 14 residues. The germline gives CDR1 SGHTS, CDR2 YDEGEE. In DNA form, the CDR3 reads TGTGCCAGCAGCTTCAGAACCTCGAACACTGAAGCTTTCTTT. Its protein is CASSFRTSNTEAFF.

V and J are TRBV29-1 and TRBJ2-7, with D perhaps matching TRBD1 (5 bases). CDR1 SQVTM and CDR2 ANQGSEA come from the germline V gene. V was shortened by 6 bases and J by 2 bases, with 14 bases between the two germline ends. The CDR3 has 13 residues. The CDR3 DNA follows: TGCAGCGTCCGGACACACGGCCCCTACGAGCAGTACTTC. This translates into CSVRTHGPYEQYF.